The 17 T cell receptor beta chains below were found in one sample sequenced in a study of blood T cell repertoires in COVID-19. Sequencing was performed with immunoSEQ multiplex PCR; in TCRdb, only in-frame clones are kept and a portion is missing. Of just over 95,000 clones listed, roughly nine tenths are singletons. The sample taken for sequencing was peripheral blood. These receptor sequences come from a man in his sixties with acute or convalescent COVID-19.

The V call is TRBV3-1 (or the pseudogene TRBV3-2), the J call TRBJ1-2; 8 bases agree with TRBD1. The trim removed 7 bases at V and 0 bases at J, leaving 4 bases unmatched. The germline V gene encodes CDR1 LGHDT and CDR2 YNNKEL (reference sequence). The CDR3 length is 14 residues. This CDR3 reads CASKDRDTNYGYTF. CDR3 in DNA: TGTGCCAGCAAGGACAGGGATACTAACTATGGCTACACCTTC.

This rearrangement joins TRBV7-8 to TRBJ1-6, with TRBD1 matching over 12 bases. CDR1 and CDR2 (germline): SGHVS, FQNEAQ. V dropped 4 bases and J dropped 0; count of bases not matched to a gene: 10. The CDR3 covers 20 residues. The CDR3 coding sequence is TGTGCCAGCAGCTCGGGACAGGGGGCGCGGACCAGCTCCTATAATTCACCCCTCCACTTT. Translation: CASSSGQGARTSSYNSPLHF. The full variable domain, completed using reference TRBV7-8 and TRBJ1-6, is GAGVSQSPRYKVAKRGQDVALRCDPISGHVSLFWYQQALGQGPEFLTYFQNEAQLDKSGLPSDRFFAERPEGSVSTLKIQRTQQEDSAVYLCASSSGQGARTSSYNSPLHFGNGTRLTVT.

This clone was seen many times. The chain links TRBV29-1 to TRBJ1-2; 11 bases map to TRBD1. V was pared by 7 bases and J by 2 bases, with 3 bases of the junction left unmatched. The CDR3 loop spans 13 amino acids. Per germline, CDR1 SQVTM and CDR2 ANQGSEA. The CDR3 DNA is TGCAGCGCCCGGGACAGGGGGAACTATGGCTACACCTTC. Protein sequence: CSARDRGNYGYTF.

CDR3: CASSQGDSLSSYEQYV. The CDR3 bases are TGCGCCAGCAGCCAAGGGGACAGCTTGAGCTCCTACGAGCAGTACGTC. This rearrangement joins TRBV4-1 to TRBJ2-7; 7 nucleotides align to TRBD1. Losses at the gene ends were 1 base for V and 0 bases for J; bases not matched to a gene: 6. The CDR3 runs to 16 residues. The germline CDR1 and CDR2 sequences are MGHRA and YSYEKL.

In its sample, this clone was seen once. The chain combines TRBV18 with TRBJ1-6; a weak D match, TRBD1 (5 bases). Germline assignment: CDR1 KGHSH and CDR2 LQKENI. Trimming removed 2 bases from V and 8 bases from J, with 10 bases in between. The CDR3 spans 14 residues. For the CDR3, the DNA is TGTGCCAGCTCACCATCAGGGTGGGATTCACCCCTCCACTTT. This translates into CASSPSGWDSPLHF.

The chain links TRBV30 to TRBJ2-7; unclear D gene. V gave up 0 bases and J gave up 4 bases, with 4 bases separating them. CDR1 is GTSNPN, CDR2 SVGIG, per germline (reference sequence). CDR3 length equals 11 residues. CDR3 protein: CAWSVRYEQYF. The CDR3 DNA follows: TGTGCCTGGAGTGTACGGTACGAGCAGTACTTC.

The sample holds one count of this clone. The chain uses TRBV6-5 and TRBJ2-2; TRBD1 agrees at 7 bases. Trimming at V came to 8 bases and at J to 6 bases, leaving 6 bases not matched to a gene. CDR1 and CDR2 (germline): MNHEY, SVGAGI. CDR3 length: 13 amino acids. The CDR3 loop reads CASGTGVPGELFF. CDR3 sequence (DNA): TGTGCCAGCGGAACAGGGGTCCCCGGGGAGCTGTTTTTT.

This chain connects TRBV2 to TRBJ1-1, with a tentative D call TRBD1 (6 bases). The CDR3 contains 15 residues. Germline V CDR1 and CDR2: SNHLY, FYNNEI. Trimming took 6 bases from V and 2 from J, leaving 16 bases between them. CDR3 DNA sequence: TGTGCCAGCAGGGATAAACAGGGTGTAAACACTGAAGCTTTCTTT. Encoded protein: CASRDKQGVNTEAFF.

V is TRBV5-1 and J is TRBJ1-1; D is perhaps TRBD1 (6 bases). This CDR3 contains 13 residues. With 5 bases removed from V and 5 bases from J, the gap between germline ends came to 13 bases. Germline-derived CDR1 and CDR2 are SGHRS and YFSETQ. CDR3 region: CASSFQGSTEAFF. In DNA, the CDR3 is TGCGCCAGCAGTTTCCAGGGGAGTACTGAAGCTTTCTTT.

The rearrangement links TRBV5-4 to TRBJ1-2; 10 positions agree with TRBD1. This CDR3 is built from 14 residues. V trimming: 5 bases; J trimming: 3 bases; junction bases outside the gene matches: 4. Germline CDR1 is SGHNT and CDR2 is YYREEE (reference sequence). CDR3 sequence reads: CASSPDRGDYGYTF. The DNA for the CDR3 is TGTGCCAGCAGTCCGGACAGGGGGGACTATGGCTACACCTTC.

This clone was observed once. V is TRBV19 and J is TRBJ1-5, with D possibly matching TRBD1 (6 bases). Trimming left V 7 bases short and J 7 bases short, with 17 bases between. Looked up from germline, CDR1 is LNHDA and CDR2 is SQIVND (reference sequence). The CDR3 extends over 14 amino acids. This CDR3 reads CASTPRGDVQPQHF. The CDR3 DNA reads TGTGCCAGTACGCCCAGGGGCGATGTCCAGCCCCAGCATTTT.

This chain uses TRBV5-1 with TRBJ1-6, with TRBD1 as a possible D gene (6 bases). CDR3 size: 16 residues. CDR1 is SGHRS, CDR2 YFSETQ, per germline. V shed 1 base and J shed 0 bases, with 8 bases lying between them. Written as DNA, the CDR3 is TGCGCCAGCAGCTTGACAGGGAGCTCCTATAATTCACCCCTCCACTTT. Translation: CASSLTGSSYNSPLHF.

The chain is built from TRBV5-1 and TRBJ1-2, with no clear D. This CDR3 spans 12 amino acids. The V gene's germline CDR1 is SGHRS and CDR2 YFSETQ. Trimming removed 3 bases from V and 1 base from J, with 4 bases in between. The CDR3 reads CASSSINYGYTF. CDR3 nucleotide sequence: TGCGCCAGCAGCTCCATTAACTATGGCTACACCTTC.

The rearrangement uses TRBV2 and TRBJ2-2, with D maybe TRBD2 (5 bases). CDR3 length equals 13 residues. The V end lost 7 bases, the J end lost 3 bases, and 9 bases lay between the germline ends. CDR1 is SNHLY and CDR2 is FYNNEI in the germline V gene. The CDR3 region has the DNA TGTGCCAGCACCCCGGGATACACCGGGGAGCTGTTTTTT. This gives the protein CASTPGYTGELFF.

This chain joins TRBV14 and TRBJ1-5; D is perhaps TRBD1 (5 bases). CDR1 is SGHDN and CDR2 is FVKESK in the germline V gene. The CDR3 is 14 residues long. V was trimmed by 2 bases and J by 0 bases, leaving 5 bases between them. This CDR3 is CASSQRGSNQPQHF. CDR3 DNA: TGTGCCAGCAGCCAAAGGGGTAGCAATCAGCCCCAGCATTTT. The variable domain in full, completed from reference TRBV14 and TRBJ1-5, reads EAGVTQFPSHSVIEKGQTVTLRCDPISGHDNLYWYRRVMGKEIKFLLHFVKESKQDESGMPNNRFLAERTGGTYSTLKVQPAELEDSGVYFCASSQRGSNQPQHFGDGTRLSIL.

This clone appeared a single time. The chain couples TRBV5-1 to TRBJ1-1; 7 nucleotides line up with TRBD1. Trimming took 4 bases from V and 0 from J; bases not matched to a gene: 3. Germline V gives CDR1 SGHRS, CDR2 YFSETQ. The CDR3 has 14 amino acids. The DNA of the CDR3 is TGCGCCAGCAGCGGGGGACAGCTGAACACTGAAGCTTTCTTT. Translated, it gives CASSGGQLNTEAFF.

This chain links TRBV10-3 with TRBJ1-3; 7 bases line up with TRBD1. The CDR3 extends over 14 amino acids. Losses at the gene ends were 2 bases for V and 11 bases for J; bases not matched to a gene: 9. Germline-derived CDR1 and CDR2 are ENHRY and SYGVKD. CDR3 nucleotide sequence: TGTGCCATCAGTGAGCCAGGACAGGTTTTATCCATATATTTT. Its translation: CAISEPGQVLSIYF.